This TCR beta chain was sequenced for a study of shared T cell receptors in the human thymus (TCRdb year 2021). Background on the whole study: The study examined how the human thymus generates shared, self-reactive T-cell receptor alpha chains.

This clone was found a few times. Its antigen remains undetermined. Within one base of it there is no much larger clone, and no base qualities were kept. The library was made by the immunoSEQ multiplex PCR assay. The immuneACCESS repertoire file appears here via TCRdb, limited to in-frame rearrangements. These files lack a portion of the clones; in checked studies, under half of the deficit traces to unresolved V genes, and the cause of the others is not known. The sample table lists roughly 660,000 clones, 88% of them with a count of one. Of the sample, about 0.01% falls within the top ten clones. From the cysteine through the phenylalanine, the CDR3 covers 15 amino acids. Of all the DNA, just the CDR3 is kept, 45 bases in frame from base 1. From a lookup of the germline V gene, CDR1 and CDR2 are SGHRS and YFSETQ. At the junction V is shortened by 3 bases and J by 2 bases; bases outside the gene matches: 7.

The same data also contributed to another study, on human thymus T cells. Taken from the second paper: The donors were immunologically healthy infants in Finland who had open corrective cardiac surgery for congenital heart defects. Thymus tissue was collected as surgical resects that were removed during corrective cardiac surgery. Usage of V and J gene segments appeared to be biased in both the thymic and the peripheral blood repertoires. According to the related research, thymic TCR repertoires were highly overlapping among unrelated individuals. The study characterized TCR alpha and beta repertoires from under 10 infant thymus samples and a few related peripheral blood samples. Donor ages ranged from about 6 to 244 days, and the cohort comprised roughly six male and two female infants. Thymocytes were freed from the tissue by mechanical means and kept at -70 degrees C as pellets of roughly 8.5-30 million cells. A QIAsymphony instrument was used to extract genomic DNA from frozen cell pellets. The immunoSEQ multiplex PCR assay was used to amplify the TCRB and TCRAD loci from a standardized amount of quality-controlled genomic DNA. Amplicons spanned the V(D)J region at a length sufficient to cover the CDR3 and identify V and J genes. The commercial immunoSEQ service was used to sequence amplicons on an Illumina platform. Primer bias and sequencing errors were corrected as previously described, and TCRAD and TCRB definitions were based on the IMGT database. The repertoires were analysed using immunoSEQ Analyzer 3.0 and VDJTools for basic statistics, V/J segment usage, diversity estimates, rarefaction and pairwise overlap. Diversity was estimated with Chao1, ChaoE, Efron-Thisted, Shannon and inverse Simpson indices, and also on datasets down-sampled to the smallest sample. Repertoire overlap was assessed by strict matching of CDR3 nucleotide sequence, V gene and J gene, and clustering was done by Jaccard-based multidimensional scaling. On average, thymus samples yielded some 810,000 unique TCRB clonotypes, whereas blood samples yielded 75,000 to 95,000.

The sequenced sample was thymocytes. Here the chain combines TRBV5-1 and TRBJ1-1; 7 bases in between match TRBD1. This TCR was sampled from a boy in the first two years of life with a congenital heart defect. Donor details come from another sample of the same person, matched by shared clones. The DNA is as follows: TGCGCCAGCAGCTCCGCGGGACAGCCCAACACTGAAGCTTTCTTT. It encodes CASSSAGQPNTEAFF. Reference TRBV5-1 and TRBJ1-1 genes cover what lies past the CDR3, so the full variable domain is KAGVTQTPRYLIKTRGQQVTLSCSPISGHRSVSWYQQTPGQGLQFLFEYFSETQRNKGNFPGRFSGRQFSNSRSEMNVSTLELGDSALYLCASSSAGQPNTEAFFGQGTRLTVV.